This T cell receptor beta chain originates from a study of shared clonotypes between healthy human individuals. Study context: The study used three CD4 naive, three CD4 memory, two CD8 naive and one CD8 memory plate per donor.

CD45RO-negative CD8 cells positively selected for CCR7 made up the naive population, which excluded terminally differentiated effector memory CD45RA+ cells. Some clones are missing from TCRdb's copy, which holds only in-frame ones; the method was immunoSEQ multiplex PCR. The table shows roughly 2 million clones, with about 95% occurring only once. The CDR3 runs 13 residues. The germline CDR1 and CDR2 sequences are SEHNR and FQNEAQ (reference sequence). Trimming shortened V by 5 bases and J by 3 bases, and 10 bases separated the two germline ends. Sample: naive CD8+ T cells sorted from blood. The V gene is TRBV7-9, the J gene TRBJ1-2; D possibly corresponds to TRBD1 (5 bases). The TCR was taken from a man aged 18 to 35 in good health. The CDR3 sequence is CASSDGDYYGYTF. CDR3 nucleotide sequence: TGTGCCAGCAGCGACGGGGACTACTATGGCTACACCTTC.